The clone carrying this T cell receptor beta chain was counted a single time. The target antigen is unknown. Every donor provided roughly 10 milliliters of peripheral blood. This sample stems from a study of blood T cells in healthy people across ages. The CDR3 is made up of 12 amino acids. Germline CDR1 and CDR2: SQVTM and ANQGSEA. V was cut by 3 bases and J by 6 bases, with 10 bases left in between. Whole-study findings and limits: Compared with aged donors, long-lived donors showed fewer expanded clones, suggesting selection. Reliance upon unsorted PBMCs precluded definitive naive versus antigen-experienced comparison.

It was with a sample-barcoded 5' primer and a J-beta primer mix that a second PCR of roughly 6 to 12 cycles was run. Sequencing recovered at least 2.5 million CDR3-containing paired-end reads from each sample. From the 5' RACE reads, TCRdb called clonotypes with MiXCR, one entry per CDR3 protein. The sample contains almost 800,000 distinct CDR3 sequences, 58% of which appear only once. The source is a man aged 30 to 39 in good health. V is TRBV29-1 and J is TRBJ2-3; no clear D. The specimen sequenced was blood. DNA of the CDR3: TGCAGCGTTGACTCAGTTGGGGATACGCAGTATTTT. This gives the protein CSVDSVGDTQYF.